What follows are 2 T cell receptor beta chains derived from one specimen sequenced in a study of blood T cell repertoires in COVID-19. The protocol was immunoSEQ multiplex PCR, while the TCRdb copy is restricted to in-frame clones and leaves out a portion. This sample has 200,000 to 250,000 clones; roughly 82% occur once, and the top ten carry roughly 4.9%. The sequenced material came from peripheral blood. Every receptor here comes from a woman older than 75 with active or convalescent COVID-19.

The CDR3 nucleotides read TGTGCCAGCAGCTTATTCGGTCAGCCCCAGCATTTT. This gives the protein CASSLFGQPQHF. The chain uses TRBV7-2 and TRBJ1-5; D is ambiguous. Trimming removed 2 bases from V and 6 bases from J, with 5 bases in between. The length of the CDR3 is 12 residues. From germline, CDR1 is SGHTA and CDR2 FQGNSA.

This clone was recorded a few times. CDR3 sequence: CASSLAPGTGEKGGYTF. The CDR3 coding sequence is TGTGCCAGCAGCTTGGCCCCGGGGACAGGGGAAAAGGGTGGCTACACCTTC. The V and J genes are TRBV5-5 and TRBJ1-2, with 10 bases aligning to TRBD1. Unmatched junction bases numbered 12, after V lost 0 bases and J lost 7 bases. The CDR3 runs 17 residues. Germline CDR1 is SGHKS and CDR2 is YYEKEE (reference sequence).